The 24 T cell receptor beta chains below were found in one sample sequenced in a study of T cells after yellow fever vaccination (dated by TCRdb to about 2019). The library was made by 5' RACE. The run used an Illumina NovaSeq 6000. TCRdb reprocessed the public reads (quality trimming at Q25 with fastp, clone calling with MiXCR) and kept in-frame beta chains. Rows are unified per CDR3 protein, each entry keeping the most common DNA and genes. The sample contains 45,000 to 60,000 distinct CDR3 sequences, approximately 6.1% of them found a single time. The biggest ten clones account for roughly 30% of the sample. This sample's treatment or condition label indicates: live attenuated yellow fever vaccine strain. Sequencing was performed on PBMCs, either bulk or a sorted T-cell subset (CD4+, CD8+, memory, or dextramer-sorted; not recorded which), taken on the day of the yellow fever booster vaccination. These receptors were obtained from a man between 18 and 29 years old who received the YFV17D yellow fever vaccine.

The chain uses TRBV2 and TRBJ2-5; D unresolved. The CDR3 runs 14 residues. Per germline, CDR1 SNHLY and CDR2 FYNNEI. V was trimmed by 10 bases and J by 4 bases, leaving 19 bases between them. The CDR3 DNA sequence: TGTGCCATCTCGGACCCCAAATCGCCAGAGACCCAGTACTTC. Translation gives CAISDPKSPETQYF. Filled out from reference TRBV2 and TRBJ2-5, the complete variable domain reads EPEVTQTPSHQVTQMGQEVILRCVPISNHLYFYWYRQILGQKVEFLVSFYNNEISEKSEIFDDQFSVERPDGSNFTLKIRSTKLEDSAMYFCAISDPKSPETQYFGPGTRLLVL.

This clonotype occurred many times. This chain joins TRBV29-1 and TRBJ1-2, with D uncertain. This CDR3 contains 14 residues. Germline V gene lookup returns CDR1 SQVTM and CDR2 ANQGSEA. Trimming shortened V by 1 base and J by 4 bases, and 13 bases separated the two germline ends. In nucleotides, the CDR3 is TGCAGCGTTGAAGGGGAACCGGGCCCCTATGGCTACACCTTC. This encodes CSVEGEPGPYGYTF.

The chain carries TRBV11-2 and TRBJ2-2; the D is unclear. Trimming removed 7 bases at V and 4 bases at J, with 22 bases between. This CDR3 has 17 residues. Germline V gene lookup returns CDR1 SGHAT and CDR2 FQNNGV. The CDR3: CASNTYAGSTGTGELFF. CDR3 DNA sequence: TGTGCCAGCAACACATACGCTGGGTCCACCGGCACCGGGGAGCTGTTTTTT.

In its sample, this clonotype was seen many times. CDR3 sequence reads: CASSPGGRQETQYF. As DNA, the CDR3 is TGCGCCAGCAGCCCCGGAGGGAGGCAAGAGACCCAGTACTTC. J is TRBJ2-5 and V is TRBV4-3, with a tentative D call TRBD2 (6 bases). The CDR3 consists of 14 residues. The V and J ends lost 4 bases and 2 bases respectively, with 11 bases between them. CDR1 is LGHNA and CDR2 is YSLEER in the germline V gene.

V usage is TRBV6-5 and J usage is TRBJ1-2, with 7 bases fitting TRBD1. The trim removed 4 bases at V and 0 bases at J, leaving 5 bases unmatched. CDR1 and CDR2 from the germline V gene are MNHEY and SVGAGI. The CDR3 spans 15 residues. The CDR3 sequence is CASSSGQMPNYGYTF. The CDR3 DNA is TGTGCCAGCAGTTCGGGACAGATGCCTAACTATGGCTACACCTTC.

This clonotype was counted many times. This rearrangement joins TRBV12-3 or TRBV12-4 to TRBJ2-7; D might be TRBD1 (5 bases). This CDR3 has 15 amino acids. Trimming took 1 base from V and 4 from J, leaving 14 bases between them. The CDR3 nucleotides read TGTGCCAGCAGTTTAGGACAGCAAAGTCCTTACGAGCAGTACTTC. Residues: CASSLGQQSPYEQYF.

The CDR3 nucleotides read TGCAGCGCCCCAGGGTGGAGCGAGCGCACAGATACGCAGTATTTT. It is translated as CSAPGWSERTDTQYF. The V and J genes are TRBV29-1 and TRBJ2-3, with D possibly being TRBD1 (5 bases). V was cut by 7 bases and J by 1 base, with 18 bases left in between. This CDR3 has 15 amino acids. Germline V gene lookup returns CDR1 SQVTM and CDR2 ANQGSEA.

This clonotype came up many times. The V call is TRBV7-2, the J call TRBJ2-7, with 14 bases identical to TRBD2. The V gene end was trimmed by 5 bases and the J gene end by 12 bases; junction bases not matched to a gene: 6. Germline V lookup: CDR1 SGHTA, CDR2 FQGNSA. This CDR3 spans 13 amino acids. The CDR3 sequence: CASSMTSGGAPYF. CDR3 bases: TGTGCCAGCAGCATGACTAGCGGGGGGGCCCCGTACTTC.

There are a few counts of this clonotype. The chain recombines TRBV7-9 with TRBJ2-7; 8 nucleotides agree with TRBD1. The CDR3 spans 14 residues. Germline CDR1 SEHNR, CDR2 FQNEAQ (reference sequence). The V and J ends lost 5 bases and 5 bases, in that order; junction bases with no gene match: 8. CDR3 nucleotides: TGTGCCAGCAGCCCTTCGACAGGGGCGGACGAGCAGTACTTC. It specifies CASSPSTGADEQYF.

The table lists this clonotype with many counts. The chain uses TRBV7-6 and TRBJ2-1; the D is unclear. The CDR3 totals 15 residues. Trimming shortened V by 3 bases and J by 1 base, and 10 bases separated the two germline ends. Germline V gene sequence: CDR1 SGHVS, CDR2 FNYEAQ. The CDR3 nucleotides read TGTGCCAGCAGCTTTACAGCCGAATCCTACAATGAGCAGTTCTTC. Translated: CASSFTAESYNEQFF.

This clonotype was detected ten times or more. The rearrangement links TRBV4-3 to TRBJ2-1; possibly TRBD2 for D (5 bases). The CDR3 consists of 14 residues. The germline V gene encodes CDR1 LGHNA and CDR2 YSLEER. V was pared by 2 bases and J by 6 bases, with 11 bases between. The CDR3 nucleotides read TGCGCCAGCAGCCAACACCTAGCAGGCAATGAGCAGTTCTTC. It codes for CASSQHLAGNEQFF.

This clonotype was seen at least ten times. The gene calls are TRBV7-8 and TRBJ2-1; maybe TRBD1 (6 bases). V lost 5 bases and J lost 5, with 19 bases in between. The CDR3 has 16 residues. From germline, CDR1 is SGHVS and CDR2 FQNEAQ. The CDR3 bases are TGTGCCAGCAGCCCGGGGTTTGGGGACAAGAACAATGAGCAGTTCTTC. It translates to CASSPGFGDKNNEQFF.

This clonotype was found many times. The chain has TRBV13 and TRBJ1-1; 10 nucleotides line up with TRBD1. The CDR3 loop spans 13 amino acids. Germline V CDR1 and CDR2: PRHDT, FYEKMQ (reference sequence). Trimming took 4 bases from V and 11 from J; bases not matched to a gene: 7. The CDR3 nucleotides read TGTGCCAGCAGCTGGGCCGGGACAGGGGACGCTTTCTTT. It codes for CASSWAGTGDAFF.

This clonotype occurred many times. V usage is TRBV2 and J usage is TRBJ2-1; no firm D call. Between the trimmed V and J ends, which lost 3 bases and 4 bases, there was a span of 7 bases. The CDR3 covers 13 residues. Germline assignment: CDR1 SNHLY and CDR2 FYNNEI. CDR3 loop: CASSDYPYNEQFF. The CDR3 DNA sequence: TGTGCCAGCAGTGATTATCCGTACAATGAGCAGTTCTTC.

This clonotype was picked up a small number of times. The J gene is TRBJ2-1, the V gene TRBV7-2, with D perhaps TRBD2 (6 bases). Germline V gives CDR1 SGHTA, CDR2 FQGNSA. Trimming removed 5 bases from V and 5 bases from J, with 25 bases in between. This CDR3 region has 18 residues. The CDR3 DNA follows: TGTGCCAGCAGCCCGGAGGGAGAGAGCTGGGTCTTCCACAATGAGCAGTTCTTC. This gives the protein CASSPEGESWVFHNEQFF.

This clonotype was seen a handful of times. Here the CDR3 DNA reads TGTGCCAGCAGCTCCCGGACATCCAGCACAGATACGCAGTATTTT. This encodes CASSSRTSSTDTQYF. This chain joins TRBV7-9 and TRBJ2-3; perhaps TRBD1 as D (5 bases). V lost 4 bases, J lost 0 bases, and 11 bases lay in between. The CDR3 totals 15 residues. The germline V gene encodes CDR1 SEHNR and CDR2 FQNEAQ (reference sequence).

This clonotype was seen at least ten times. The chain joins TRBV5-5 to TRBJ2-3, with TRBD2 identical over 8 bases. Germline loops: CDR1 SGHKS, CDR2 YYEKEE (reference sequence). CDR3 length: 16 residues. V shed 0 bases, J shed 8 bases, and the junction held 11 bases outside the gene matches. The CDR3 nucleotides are TGTGCCAGCAGCTTGGCCCTGGGAGCGGGGGCGAGTACGCAGTATTTT. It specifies CASSLALGAGASTQYF. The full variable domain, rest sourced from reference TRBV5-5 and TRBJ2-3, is DAGVTQSPTHLIKTRGQQVTLRCSPISGHKSVSWYQQVLGQGPQFIFQYYEKEERGRGNFPDRFSARQFPNYSSELNVNALLLGDSALYLCASSLALGAGASTQYFGPGTRLTVL.

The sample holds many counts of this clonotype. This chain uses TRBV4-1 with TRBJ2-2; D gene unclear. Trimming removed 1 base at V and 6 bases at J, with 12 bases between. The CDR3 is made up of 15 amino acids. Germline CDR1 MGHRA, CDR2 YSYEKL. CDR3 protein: CASSQGFRMPGELFF. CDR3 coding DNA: TGCGCCAGCAGCCAAGGGTTCAGGATGCCCGGGGAGCTGTTTTTT.

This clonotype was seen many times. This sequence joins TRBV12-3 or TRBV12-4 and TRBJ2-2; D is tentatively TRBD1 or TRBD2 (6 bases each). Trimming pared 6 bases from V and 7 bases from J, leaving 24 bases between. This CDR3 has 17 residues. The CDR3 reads CASRPRGGGKFGGELFF. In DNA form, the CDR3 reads TGTGCCAGCAGACCCCGTGGAGGGGGGAAGTTTGGCGGGGAGCTGTTTTTT.

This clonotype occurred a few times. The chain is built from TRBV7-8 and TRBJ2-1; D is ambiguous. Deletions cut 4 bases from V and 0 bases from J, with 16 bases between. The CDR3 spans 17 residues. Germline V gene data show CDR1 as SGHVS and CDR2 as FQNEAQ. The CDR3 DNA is TGTGCCAGCAGCTGGGGAAGCGCGCGAAGCTCCTACAATGAGCAGTTCTTC. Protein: CASSWGSARSSYNEQFF.

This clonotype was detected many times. The CDR3 reads CSVRWQGELFF. The CDR3 DNA follows: TGCAGCGTACGATGGCAGGGGGAACTGTTTTTT. V usage is TRBV29-1 and J usage is TRBJ1-4, with 7 bases fitting TRBD1. CDR3 length: 11 amino acids. V gave up 6 bases and J gave up 12 bases; unmatched junction bases: 7. The germline V gene has CDR1 SQVTM and CDR2 ANQGSEA.

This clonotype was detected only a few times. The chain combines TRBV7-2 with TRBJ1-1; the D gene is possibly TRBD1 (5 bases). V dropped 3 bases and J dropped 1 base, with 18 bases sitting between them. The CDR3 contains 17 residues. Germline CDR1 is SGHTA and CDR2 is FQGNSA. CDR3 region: CASSFPKGRLPNTEAFF. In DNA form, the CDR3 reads TGTGCCAGCAGCTTCCCGAAGGGACGCCTCCCGAACACTGAAGCTTTCTTT.

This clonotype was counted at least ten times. Written as DNA, the CDR3 is TGCGCCAGCAGCACCCAAGGGGGGCCAATTCTACAAGAGACCCAGTACTTC. It codes for CASSTQGGPILQETQYF. The chain recombines TRBV5-1 with TRBJ2-5; D may correspond to TRBD1 or TRBD2 (6 bases each). With 4 bases removed from V and 2 bases from J, the gap between germline ends came to 21 bases. This CDR3 is built from 17 residues. Germline-derived CDR1 and CDR2 are SGHRS and YFSETQ.

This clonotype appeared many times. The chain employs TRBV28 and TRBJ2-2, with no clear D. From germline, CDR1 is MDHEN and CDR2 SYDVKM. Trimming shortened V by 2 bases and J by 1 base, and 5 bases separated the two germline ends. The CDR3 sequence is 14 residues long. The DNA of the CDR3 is TGTGCCAGCAGTTTACCAGAGAACACCGGGGAGCTGTTTTTT. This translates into CASSLPENTGELFF.